This entry concerns a single T cell receptor beta chain. Its specificity is not known. The PCR was carried out with 60 Vbeta primers and 13 Jbeta primers. Authors' analysis steps: About 10 million shared chains were among approximately 80 million unique TCR beta chains counted in a later analysis. The data were produced by immunoSEQ multiplex PCR, yet TCRdb's version contains in-frame clones alone and is incomplete. V and J calls and clone size are given by that table; D and trimming were obtained from the DNA. There are some 150,000 clones in the sample; around 83% occur only once, and 8.1% lies in the top ten. The germline CDR1 and CDR2 sequences are MNHEY and SVGAGI. This CDR3 region has 16 residues. With V trimmed by 0 bases and J by 7 bases, 7 bases remained unmatched. These data belong to a study of cytomegalovirus exposure and HLA in healthy donors. About the study: From donors who were HLA-typed, an early data release held 80 million or so unique TCRs. Study observations and caveats: The authors assumed roughly uniform sequencing depth across donors for presence/absence analyses. Researchers reported in a later analysis that a missense DCLRE1C variant was tied to TCR beta V- and J-gene trimming.

The source of this sequence is a woman in her 50s in good health and CMV-seropositive. The rearrangement joins TRBV6-5 to TRBJ2-1, with 9 positions matching TRBD2. The sample taken for sequencing was PBMCs. Here the CDR3 reads CASSYSGLARRNEQFF. Written as DNA, the CDR3 is TGTGCCAGCAGTTACTCGGGACTAGCACGGAGGAATGAGCAGTTCTTC.